This note documents a single T cell receptor beta chain sequence. UMIs and a universal primer site were added when TCR cDNA was made by 5'RACE template switching. One entry per CDR3 protein results from TCRdb running MiXCR on the 5' RACE reads. There are over 85,000 distinct CDR3 sequences in the sample; around 9.8% occur only once, and roughly 15% lies in the top ten. This entry comes from a study of T cells after yellow fever vaccination. Study results and caveats: Contaminating bulk clonotypes could be abundant in FACS-sorted repertoires.

The length of the CDR3 is 15 residues. In germline, CDR1 is SGHRS, CDR2 YFSETQ. Trimming removed 0 bases from V and 4 bases from J; junction bases left unmatched: 6. The sequence was obtained from a man between 18 and 35 years old who received the YFV17D yellow fever vaccine. Material: CD8+ T cells not binding an NS4B(214-222) dextramer, sorted from PBMCs, obtained around 16 days after the first yellow fever vaccination. The chain carries TRBV5-1 and TRBJ1-1, with 7 bases aligning to TRBD1. CDR3 protein: CASSLGQGSRTEAFF. The CDR3 DNA is TGCGCCAGCAGCTTGGGACAGGGTTCCCGCACTGAAGCTTTCTTT.